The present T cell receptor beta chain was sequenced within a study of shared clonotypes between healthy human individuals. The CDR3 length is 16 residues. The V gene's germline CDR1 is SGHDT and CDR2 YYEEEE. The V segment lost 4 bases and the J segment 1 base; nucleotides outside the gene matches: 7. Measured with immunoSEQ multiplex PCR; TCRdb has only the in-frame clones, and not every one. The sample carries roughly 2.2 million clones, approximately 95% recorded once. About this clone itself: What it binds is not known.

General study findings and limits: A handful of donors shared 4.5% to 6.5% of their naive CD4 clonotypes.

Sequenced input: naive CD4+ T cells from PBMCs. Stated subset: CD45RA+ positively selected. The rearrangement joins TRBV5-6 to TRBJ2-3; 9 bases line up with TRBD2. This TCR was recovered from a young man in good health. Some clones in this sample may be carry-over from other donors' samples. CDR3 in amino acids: CASSLNSGSGTDTQYF. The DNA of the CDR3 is TGTGCCAGCAGCCTGAATAGCGGGAGCGGCACAGATACGCAGTATTTT.